The T cell receptor beta chain described here comes from a study of T cell responses to AZD1222 COVID-19 vaccine (dated by TCRdb to 2020 to 2023). For context, the study as a whole: AZD1222 recipients with second doses at about 4 weeks or about 12 weeks were pooled, because spike-specific TCR depth and breadth did not differ between schedules. TCR sequencing was performed for 230 to 250 trial participants, of whom around 210 were given two doses of AZD1222 and some 25 were given two doses of MenACWY control vaccine. Trial participants were enrolled into age subgroups of 18-55, 56-69 and 70-plus years, which contained around 140, 26 and 57 TCR-sequenced participants, respectively. The full study reports these points: In the small 56-69-year group, the increase in depth fell short of significance, most likely because of low power. Because no day 14 peak-response samples were available, repertoires were characterized only after the peak T cell response. Conclusions about previously exposed vaccinees are limited because only six or seven AZD1222 recipients were SARS-CoV-2 seropositive at baseline. Spike-specific TCR breadth and depth rose significantly after two AZD1222 doses compared with day 0 and with MenACWY recipients. The vaccine-associated CD4 TCRs covered the entire spike protein, and the dominant responses fell in regions 160-218 and 743-854. Reportedly, close to half of the unique spike-specific TCRs recognized epitopes lying outside the regions that are mutated in the B.1.351 and B.1.1.7 variants. Most participants were white British and females outnumbered males, and the authors suggested that clonal diversity may have been underestimated.

Concerning this clone itself: Its antigen is still unknown. Base quality data are lacking; no much larger clone is found one base away.

What this sample's time point label stands for: baseline before first vaccination. Vaccinee samples were obtained from the UK trials COV001 and COV002, which included a single-blind randomized controlled phase 2/3 trial of AZD1222 (ChAdOx1 nCoV-19) in healthy adults. Trial participant PBMC samples were collected at day 0 and day 28 after the second dose for TCRbeta chain sequencing. Via the germline V gene, CDR1 is SGHRS and CDR2 YFSETQ. From cysteine to phenylalanine, the CDR3 is 14 amino acids long. Only the CDR3 part of the read is kept: 42 bases, read in frame from the first base. V lost 5 bases and J lost 2 bases; the stretch between them is 13 bases long. The CDR3 regions of human TCRbeta chains were analyzed by immunosequencing. In the source study's methods: TCRs in the repertoires were matched against a reference library of SARS-CoV-2-specific TCRs that had been generated with the MIRA antigen-specificity platform. Breadth was defined as the fraction of unique TCRs that were SARS-CoV-2-associated. Depth was defined as the fraction of total T cells that were SARS-CoV-2-associated. Using the MIRA data, every spike-specific TCR was mapped to the spike region that the TCR reacted to and assigned to either a CD4 or a CD8 class. Log10-transformed breadth and depth values were compared by one-way ANOVA with Sidak's multiple comparisons tests. TCRdb retrieved this table from immuneACCESS and kept in-frame rearrangements only. Not all clones are present; in checked studies, unresolved V genes account for under half, and no reason is known for the remainder. The D gene and trimming were derived from the DNA, and the V and J assignments and clone size from that table. Present in this sample are 150,000 or so clones, nearly 90% of which were seen just once. The top ten hold roughly 4.7% of the sample.

The chain couples TRBV5-1 to TRBJ2-5; the D call is tentative, TRBD1 or TRBD2, as each matches 5 bases. The sequenced sample was peripheral blood, obtained on day 0 of AZD1222 vaccination. This receptor was taken from an adult in good health. The nucleotide sequence reads TGCGCCAGCAGTCGGGACCTGGAACAAGAGACCCAGTACTTC. Its coded protein is CASSRDLEQETQYF. Outside the CDR3, residues come from the reference TRBV5-1 and TRBJ2-5 proteins, so the full variable domain is: KAGVTQTPRYLIKTRGQQVTLSCSPISGHRSVSWYQQTPGQGLQFLFEYFSETQRNKGNFPGRFSGRQFSNSRSEMNVSTLELGDSALYLCASSRDLEQETQYFGPGTRLLVL.